This entry lists 25 T cell receptor beta chains sequenced from one sample in a study of control samples from healthy donors and cancer patients. Libraries were prepared by immunoSEQ multiplex PCR; TCRdb keeps only in-frame clonotypes and omits some of them. Of some 76,000 clones listed, about nine tenths are singletons. Sequencing was performed on PBMCs. The source of these receptors is a woman aged 45-60 years with colorectal cancer.

This sequence joins TRBV4-1 and TRBJ1-2; D is unresolved. Deletions cut 5 bases from V and 1 base from J, with 11 bases between. CDR3 length: 14 residues. Germline values: CDR1 MGHRA, CDR2 YSYEKL. The CDR3 nucleotides read TGCGCCAGCAGCTCCTTAGGAGATAACTATGGCTACACCTTC. This codes for CASSSLGDNYGYTF.

V and J are TRBV18 and TRBJ2-2; D remains ambiguous. The CDR3 totals 14 residues. Germline lookup yields CDR1 KGHSH and CDR2 LQKENI. Trimming removed 0 bases from V and 6 bases from J, with 8 bases in between. CDR3 protein: CASSPPSWAGELFF. The CDR3 DNA sequence: TGTGCCAGCTCACCACCAAGTTGGGCCGGGGAGCTGTTTTTT. Full variable domain (outside the CDR3, taken from reference TRBV18 and TRBJ2-2): NAGVMQNPRHLVRRRGQEARLRCSPMKGHSHVYWYRQLPEEGLKFMVYLQKENIIDESGMPKERFSAEFPKEGPSILRIQQVVRGDSAAYFCASSPPSWAGELFFGEGSRLTVL.

The chain is built from TRBV3-1 (or the pseudogene TRBV3-2) and TRBJ1-5; 8 bases map to TRBD1. Unmatched junction bases numbered 3, after V lost 3 bases and J lost 5 bases. CDR1 LGHDT and CDR2 YNNKEL come from the germline V gene (reference sequence). The CDR3 contains 14 residues. The CDR3 is CASSQGTGYQPQHF. For the CDR3, the DNA is TGTGCCAGCAGCCAGGGGACAGGCTATCAGCCCCAGCATTTT.

The chain is built from TRBV11-3 and TRBJ2-2; D gene uncertain. Germline loops: CDR1 SGHNT, CDR2 YENEEA. V was cut by 2 bases and J by 1 base, with 5 bases left in between. The CDR3 totals 14 residues. DNA of the CDR3: TGTGCCAGCAGCTTAATAGGGAACACCGGGGAGCTGTTTTTT. This encodes CASSLIGNTGELFF.

The chain has TRBV4-3 and TRBJ2-2; D gene unclear. CDR1 is LGHNA and CDR2 is YSLEER in the germline V gene. The CDR3 has 16 residues. The germline V and J ends were trimmed by 0 bases and 2 bases, with 10 bases remaining between them. CDR3 coding DNA: TGCGCCAGCAGCCAAGATTCGTACGGCAACACCGGGGAGCTGTTTTTT. Its protein product is CASSQDSYGNTGELFF.

This clone was recorded once. V is TRBV15 and J is TRBJ1-1; unclear D gene. The CDR3 covers 16 residues. Germline CDR1 reads LNHNV; CDR2 reads YYDKDF (reference sequence). The germline V and J ends were trimmed by 0 bases and 0 bases, with 11 bases remaining between them. The CDR3 DNA follows: TGTGCCACCAGCAGAGATCTCCGGGCAGTGAACACTGAAGCTTTCTTT. Its translation: CATSRDLRAVNTEAFF.

The chain joins TRBV21-1 to TRBJ1-5; TRBD1, as called in the table, went unchecked against the DNA. TRBV21-1 is described as a pseudogene. This CDR3 comprises 14 residues. The chain's CDR3 is CASSGGQGCQPQHF. The CDR3 DNA follows: TGTGCCAGCAGCGGAGGACAGGGATGTCAGCCCCAGCATTTT.

This clone occurred once. This rearrangement joins TRBV21-1 to TRBJ2-3. TRBV21-1 is labeled a pseudogene. This CDR3 contains 15 residues. CDR3 loop: CASSKIGRTTDTQYF. CDR3 nucleotides: TGTGCCAGCAGCAAAATTGGTCGGACCACAGATACGCAGTATTTT.

The J gene is TRBJ2-7, the V gene TRBV7-9; no definite D call. Between the trimmed V and J ends, which lost 3 bases and 1 base, there was a span of 7 bases. The CDR3 length is 13 residues. Per the germline V gene, CDR1 is SEHNR and CDR2 is FQNEAQ (reference sequence). The CDR3 DNA follows: TGTGCCAGCAGCTTCCCCCAATCCTACGAGCAGTACGTC. Translation gives CASSFPQSYEQYV.

This clone was recorded once. The chain uses TRBV7-8 and TRBJ2-1; 7 nucleotides align to TRBD1. J gave up 7 bases and V 2 bases, and 2 bases lay outside the gene matches. In germline, CDR1 is SGHVS, CDR2 FQNEAQ. The CDR3 consists of 13 residues. CDR3 sequence: CASSLQGVNEQFF. For the CDR3, the DNA is TGTGCCAGCAGCTTACAGGGGGTAAATGAGCAGTTCTTC.

The chain recombines TRBV19 with TRBJ1-3, with 8 bases that match TRBD1. CDR3 length: 15 residues. In germline, CDR1 is LNHDA, CDR2 SQIVND (reference sequence). V was clipped by 3 bases and J by 7 bases; unmatched bases: 8. CDR3 in DNA: TGTGCCAGTAGTATCGGACAGGGCGGAGGGAACACCATATATTTT. This translates into CASSIGQGGGNTIYF.

DNA for the CDR3: TGTGCCAGCCAGGGGAATTATCGCTACGAGCAGTACGTC. This translates into CASQGNYRYEQYV. The chain couples TRBV6-5 to TRBJ2-7; D is possibly TRBD1 (6 bases). Trimming removed 8 bases from V and 3 bases from J, with 14 bases in between. CDR3 length: 13 amino acids. The germline CDR1 and CDR2 sequences are MNHEY and SVGAGI.

The V gene is TRBV18, the J gene TRBJ1-2, with D uncertain. V lost 2 bases, J lost 5 bases, and 15 bases lay in between. From germline, CDR1 is KGHSH and CDR2 LQKENI. The CDR3 contains 15 residues. The CDR3 spells CASSPGNSNIYGYTF. The CDR3, as DNA: TGTGCCAGCTCACCAGGCAACAGCAACATTTATGGCTACACCTTC. Together with reference TRBV18 and TRBJ1-2, the CDR3 gives the full variable domain: NAGVMQNPRHLVRRRGQEARLRCSPMKGHSHVYWYRQLPEEGLKFMVYLQKENIIDESGMPKERFSAEFPKEGPSILRIQQVVRGDSAAYFCASSPGNSNIYGYTFGSGTRLTVV.

The rearrangement uses TRBV2 and TRBJ2-2; 9 bases map to TRBD2. The CDR3 runs 16 residues. Per the germline V gene, CDR1 is SNHLY and CDR2 is FYNNEI. Trimming cost V 6 bases and J 4 bases; bases outside gene matches: 9. For the CDR3, the DNA is TGTGCCAGCAGCTTGAGCGGGGGGCAGGGCACCGGGGAGCTGTTTTTT. It yields the protein CASSLSGGQGTGELFF.

The gene calls are TRBV2 and TRBJ1-5; no clear D. CDR1 SNHLY and CDR2 FYNNEI come from the germline V gene. This CDR3 spans 14 amino acids. V gave up 7 bases and J gave up 0 bases, with 10 bases separating them. CDR3 residues: CASTAGLSNQPQHF. CDR3 coding DNA: TGTGCCAGCACAGCCGGGCTTAGCAATCAGCCCCAGCATTTT.

The rearrangement uses TRBV9 and TRBJ2-2; 14 bases match TRBD2. The CDR3 loop spans 20 amino acids. J was trimmed by 1 base and V by 3 bases; bases with no gene match: 11. Germline values: CDR1 SGDLS, CDR2 YYNGEE. Written as DNA, the CDR3 is TGTGCCAGCAGCGCGAGCGGGGGACTAGCGGGGGCCTTGAACACCGGGGAGCTGTTTTTT. As protein: CASSASGGLAGALNTGELFF.

The CDR3, as DNA: TGTGCCAGCAGCCGCCGGAGCGTAGAGACCCAGTACTTC. Protein product: CASSRRSVETQYF. V is TRBV12-3 or TRBV12-4 and J is TRBJ2-5; D unclear. The CDR3 is made up of 13 amino acids. V lost 6 bases and J 4 bases, leaving 12 bases between the germline ends.

Here the CDR3 reads CASSSLTRGRGEAFF. The DNA for the CDR3 is TGTGCCAGCAGTTCCCTGACCAGGGGGCGCGGTGAAGCTTTCTTT. The gene calls are TRBV6-2 or TRBV6-3 and TRBJ1-1, with 8 bases lining up with TRBD1. The CDR3 runs 15 residues. V lost 4 bases and J lost 7; bases outside the gene matches: 11. Germline loops: CDR1 MNHEY, CDR2 SVGEGT.

The chain carries TRBV4-1 and TRBJ2-7; no clear D gene. V gave up 1 base and J gave up 4 bases, with 8 bases separating them. Germline values: CDR1 MGHRA, CDR2 YSYEKL. The CDR3 totals 13 residues. Written as DNA, the CDR3 is TGCGCCAGCAGCCAAGGGATTCCTTACGAGCAGTACGTC. Protein: CASSQGIPYEQYV.

The V call is TRBV4-1, the J call TRBJ2-2; 8 bases are shared with TRBD1. The CDR3 spans 17 residues. The V gene's germline CDR1 is MGHRA and CDR2 YSYEKL. The ends lost 1 base at V and 6 bases at J; junction bases unmatched: 10. The chain's CDR3 is CASSQGPLGQGAGELFF. CDR3 nucleotides: TGCGCCAGCAGCCAAGGGCCTTTAGGACAGGGCGCCGGGGAGCTGTTTTTT.

V usage is TRBV28 and J usage is TRBJ1-4; TRBD1 matches 7 bases. The germline V gene encodes CDR1 MDHEN and CDR2 SYDVKM. This CDR3 spans 18 amino acids. V shed 6 bases and J 4 bases; nucleotides not matched to a gene: 17. CDR3 sequence reads: CASSFITPPGTVNEKLFF. The CDR3 DNA follows: TGTGCCAGCAGCTTTATAACGCCTCCTGGGACAGTTAATGAAAAACTGTTTTTT.

The chain recombines TRBV4-3 with TRBJ1-3; the match to TRBD1 covers 10 bases. This CDR3 spans 16 amino acids. Germline V gives CDR1 LGHNA, CDR2 YSLEER. With V trimmed by 4 bases and J by 3 bases, 6 bases remained unmatched. CDR3 coding DNA: TGCGCCAGCAGCCGAACCCGGGACAGGGGTGGAAACACCATATATTTT. This sequence encodes CASSRTRDRGGNTIYF.

This clone was seen once. V gene TRBV5-8 combines with J gene TRBJ2-2; D is possibly TRBD1 or TRBD2 (6 bases each). The germline CDR1 and CDR2 sequences are SGHTS and YDEGEE. CDR3 length: 16 amino acids. V gave up 2 bases and J gave up 3 bases, with 14 bases separating them. CDR3 sequence reads: CASSFFGGLYTGELFF. In DNA form, the CDR3 reads TGTGCCAGCAGCTTTTTTGGGGGGCTATACACCGGGGAGCTGTTTTTT.

For the CDR3, the DNA is TGCGCCAGCGGACAGGGGGCGCTGGGTTCAGATACGCAGTATTTT. Residues: CASGQGALGSDTQYF. This chain connects TRBV5-1 to TRBJ2-3, with 11 bases that match TRBD1. Trimming cost V 7 bases and J 4 bases; bases outside gene matches: 8. Germline CDR1 reads SGHRS; CDR2 reads YFSETQ. The length of the CDR3 is 15 residues.

The chain joins TRBV2 to TRBJ2-5; TRBD2 matches at 9 bases. V gave up 5 bases and J gave up 1 base; unmatched junction bases: 5. Germline CDR1 reads SNHLY; CDR2 reads FYNNEI. There are 15 residues in the CDR3. The CDR3 bases are TGTGCCAGCAGTCATAGCGGGGGCCTCCAAGAGACCCAGTACTTC. Translation gives CASSHSGGLQETQYF.